These 29 T cell receptor beta chains were sequenced from one sample in a study of CD8+CD57+ T cells in acquired aplastic anemia. TCR beta VDJ and CDR3 were profiled, and genomic DNA was the template. Using its own MiXCR run on the reads, TCRdb lists one record per CDR3 protein. The sample includes 250,000 or so distinct CDR3 sequences, around 45% of them seen just once. Individuals selected for sequencing had exhibited CD8+CD57+ cell expansion on flow cytometry. The sequenced material came from sorted CD4+, CD8+, or CD8+CD57+ T cells (not recorded which) from PBMCs. All receptors derive from a human donor with aplastic anemia.

This clonotype was found many times. This chain uses TRBV7-9 with TRBJ1-1, with unresolved D. CDR3 length: 12 amino acids. Trimming took off 5 bases at V and 2 bases at J, with 6 bases between the two ends. Germline CDR1 SEHNR, CDR2 FQNEAQ (reference sequence). CDR3 sequence reads: CASSPRNTEAFF. In DNA form, the CDR3 reads TGTGCCAGCAGCCCACGAAACACTGAAGCTTTCTTT.

Regarding this clonotype: Being one base from a much bigger clone, this may be a read error. Written as DNA, the CDR3 is TGTGCCAGCAGCCAGAAACTGCCCGGGACTAGCGGCACCTACGAGCAGTACTTC. It encodes CASSQKLPGTSGTYEQYF. The V and J genes are TRBV6-6 and TRBJ2-7; 11 nucleotides align to TRBD2. After removal of 6 bases from V and 2 bases from J, the junction contained 15 bases not matched to a gene. The CDR3 covers 18 residues. CDR1 and CDR2 (germline): MNHNY, SVGAGI (reference sequence).

This clonotype was counted at least ten times. This chain links TRBV20-1 with TRBJ1-4; TRBD1 aligns across 7 bases. J was trimmed by 3 bases and V by 2 bases; bases with no gene match: 6. Germline V gene lookup returns CDR1 DFQATT and CDR2 SNEGSKA (reference sequence). The length of the CDR3 is 15 residues. The CDR3 coding sequence is TGCAGTGCTAGAAACAACAGGGGTTCTAATGAAAAACTGTTTTTT. Residues: CSARNNRGSNEKLFF.

On this clonotype: It may be a read error: a sequence one base away is much more abundant. Without the conserved terminal phenylalanine or tryptophan, this CDR3 likely stems from a read error. The V gene is TRBV6-5, the J gene TRBJ1-1; 10 bases are a match to TRBD1. Germline CDR1 is MNHEY and CDR2 is SVGAGI. This CDR3 spans 15 amino acids. J gave up 6 bases and V 4 bases, and 8 bases lay outside the gene matches. Here the CDR3 reads CASSFRTGGNPEAFY. The CDR3 region has the DNA TGTGCCAGCAGTTTCCGGACAGGGGGAAACCCTGAAGCTTTCTAT.

This clonotype showed up just once. The genes are TRBV6-1 and TRBJ2-7; D might be TRBD1 (5 bases). CDR1 and CDR2 from the germline V gene are MNHNS and SASEGT. The CDR3 extends over 14 amino acids. Between the trimmed V and J ends, which lost 3 bases and 6 bases, there was a span of 15 bases. For the CDR3, the DNA is TGTGCCAGCAGTGACAGGGTGATTGTTTTCGAGCAGTACTTC. Protein: CASSDRVIVFEQYF.

The J gene is TRBJ2-7, the V gene TRBV5-4; 11 nucleotides align to TRBD2. This CDR3 has 15 residues. The V gene's germline CDR1 is SGHNT and CDR2 YYREEE (reference sequence). V lost 3 bases, J lost 1 base, and 3 bases stayed unmatched. For the CDR3, the DNA is TGTGCCAGCAGCTACGGACTAGCGGGTTCCTACGAGCAGTACGTC. Protein: CASSYGLAGSYEQYV.

J is TRBJ1-1 and V is TRBV28, with D perhaps matching TRBD1 (6 bases). The CDR3 is made up of 16 amino acids. V lost 1 base and J 4 bases, leaving 16 bases between the germline ends. Germline CDR1 is MDHEN and CDR2 is SYDVKM. CDR3 sequence (DNA): TGTGCCAGCAGTTTATCGAGCAGGGGTCAGGGCACTGAAGCTTTCTTT. It codes for CASSLSSRGQGTEAFF. Together with reference TRBV28 and TRBJ1-1, the CDR3 gives the full variable domain: DVKVTQSSRYLVKRTGEKVFLECVQDMDHENMFWYRQDPGLGLRLIYFSYDVKMKEKGDIPEGYSVSREKKERFSLILESASTNQTSMYLCASSLSSRGQGTEAFFGQGTRLTVV.

The rearrangement uses TRBV7-3 and TRBJ2-3; TRBD2 aligns across 8 bases. V shed 0 bases, J shed 0 bases, and the junction held 5 bases outside the gene matches. CDR1 SGHTA and CDR2 FQGTGA come from the germline V gene. The length of the CDR3 is 17 residues. CDR3 coding DNA: TGTGCCAGCAGCTTAACACTCGTAGCGGGGAGCACAGATACGCAGTATTTT. Translating it yields CASSLTLVAGSTDTQYF.

The CDR3 loop reads CASSAGGRSGYTF. The CDR3 coding sequence is TGTGCCAGCAGTGCAGGGGGTAGGTCTGGCTACACCTTC. V usage is TRBV2 and J usage is TRBJ1-2; 7 bases line up with TRBD1. CDR1 and CDR2 from the germline V gene are SNHLY and FYNNEI. V lost 4 bases to trimming and J lost 7 bases; unmatched junction nucleotides: 6. The CDR3 sequence is 13 residues long.

This rearrangement joins TRBV10-3 to TRBJ1-1; 8 bases line up with TRBD1. Germline V lookup: CDR1 ENHRY, CDR2 SYGVKD. Losses at the gene ends were 6 bases for V and 5 bases for J; bases not matched to a gene: 8. The CDR3 length is 14 residues. The CDR3 coding sequence is TGTGCCATCAGATTGGACAGGGATTATACTGAAGCTTTCTTT. As protein: CAIRLDRDYTEAFF.

The chain uses TRBV19 and TRBJ1-1, with 9 nucleotides matching TRBD1. This CDR3 contains 15 residues. Trimming cost V 2 bases and J 1 base; bases outside gene matches: 2. Germline CDR1 LNHDA, CDR2 SQIVND (reference sequence). The DNA of the CDR3 is TGTGCCAGTAGTATAAGGGGACAGGGGAACACTGAAGCTTTCTTT. Protein: CASSIRGQGNTEAFF.

With respect to this clonotype: Likely a read error: the CDR3 ends without its conserved phenylalanine or tryptophan. The chain couples TRBV7-9 to TRBJ2-7, with 7 bases identical to TRBD1. V trimming: 6 bases; J trimming: 0 bases; junction bases outside the gene matches: 5. CDR1 is SEHNR and CDR2 is FQNEAQ in the germline V gene (reference sequence). The CDR3 consists of 14 residues. DNA for the CDR3: TGTGCCAGCAGGGGACAGTCGAGCTCCTACGAGCAGTACTTA. As protein: CASRGQSSSYEQYL.

V usage is TRBV10-3 and J usage is TRBJ1-2; D uncertain. The CDR3 runs 15 residues. Germline V gene lookup returns CDR1 ENHRY and CDR2 SYGVKD. The V gene lost 3 bases and the J gene lost 5 bases, with 16 bases spanning the gap. The CDR3 nucleotides read TGTGCCATCAGTGATGAACAAGGAGCGACTTATGGCTACACCTTC. Translation: CAISDEQGATYGYTF.

The chain carries TRBV19 and TRBJ1-2; D unresolved. V lost 6 bases, J lost 8 bases, and 16 bases lay in between. The CDR3 totals 13 residues. Germline V gene lookup returns CDR1 LNHDA and CDR2 SQIVND (reference sequence). CDR3 protein: CASSENTVRGYTF. The CDR3 DNA reads as TGTGCCAGTAGCGAGAACACCGTTCGGGGCTACACCTTC.

The rearrangement uses TRBV5-5 and TRBJ1-2; D is undetermined. Per germline, CDR1 SGHKS and CDR2 YYEKEE (reference sequence). The V and J ends lost 0 bases and 4 bases respectively, with 7 bases between them. The CDR3 contains 13 residues. The CDR3 region is CASSLAFGYGYTF. The CDR3 DNA is TGTGCCAGCAGCTTGGCCTTTGGCTATGGCTACACCTTC.

This clonotype was observed many times. The V gene is TRBV28, the J gene TRBJ1-1, with no clear D. The V end was cut by 6 bases, the J end by 1 base, with 9 bases between. This CDR3 is built from 13 residues. Germline V gene data show CDR1 as MDHEN and CDR2 as SYDVKM. The CDR3 DNA reads as TGTGCCAGCAGCCTAACATCGAACACTGAAGCTTTCTTT. Protein sequence: CASSLTSNTEAFF.

This chain connects TRBV2 to TRBJ1-2, with TRBD1 identical over 8 bases. The CDR3 runs 13 residues. V was pared by 3 bases and J by 6 bases, with 3 bases of the junction left unmatched. Germline CDR1 SNHLY, CDR2 FYNNEI. As DNA, the CDR3 is TGTGCCAGCAGTGACGGCAGGGGGCATGGCTACACCTTC. This translates into CASSDGRGHGYTF.

This clonotype appeared once. The chain carries TRBV7-9 and TRBJ1-5; D is uncertain. V was shortened by 5 bases and J by 8 bases, with 7 bases between the two germline ends. CDR1 is SEHNR, CDR2 FQNEAQ, per germline (reference sequence). This CDR3 comprises 11 residues. CDR3 residues: CASSPGEPQHF. CDR3 nucleotide sequence: TGTGCCAGCAGCCCCGGGGAGCCCCAGCATTTT.

This clonotype was seen ten or more times. The V and J genes are TRBV7-6 and TRBJ1-1; TRBD1 might be the D (5 bases). Germline V gene data show CDR1 as SGHVS and CDR2 as FNYEAQ. The length of the CDR3 is 15 residues. V shed 5 bases and J shed 2 bases, with 15 bases lying between them. CDR3 region: CASSQLGAENTEAFF. The CDR3, as DNA: TGTGCCAGCAGCCAACTAGGGGCGGAAAACACTGAAGCTTTCTTT.

This chain links TRBV10-3 with TRBJ1-2; no definite D call. V lost 0 bases and J lost 8, with 10 bases in between. There are 13 residues in the CDR3. Germline CDR1 ENHRY, CDR2 SYGVKD. The CDR3 DNA is TGTGCCATCAGTGAGTCAAGGACCGGAGGCTACACCTTC. It is translated as CAISESRTGGYTF.

A remark on this clonotype: One end of the junction is discordant with germline, which a read error may explain. The chain joins TRBV10-3 to TRBJ1-4; perhaps TRBD1 as D (5 bases). The CDR3 contains 18 residues. Germline V lookup: CDR1 ENHRY, CDR2 SYGVKD. CDR3 region: CASSDGSRRDAANEKLFF. The CDR3 nucleotides are TGTGCCAGCAGTGACGGCTCGCGGAGGGACGCTGCTAATGAAAAACTGTTTTTT.

This chain links TRBV15 with TRBJ1-4; 10 bases map to TRBD1. The V gene's germline CDR1 is LNHNV and CDR2 YYDKDF (reference sequence). This CDR3 region has 15 residues. V trimming: 3 bases; J trimming: 7 bases; junction bases outside the gene matches: 5. The CDR3 protein is CATSRDRGSGEKLFF. The DNA of the CDR3 is TGTGCCACCAGCAGGGACAGGGGGTCAGGTGAAAAACTGTTTTTT. Full variable domain (remainder filled in from reference TRBV15 and TRBJ1-4): DAMVIQNPRYQVTQFGKPVTLSCSQTLNHNVMYWYQQKSSQAPKLLFHYYDKDFNNEADTPDNFQSRRPNTSFCFLDIRSPGLGDTAMYLCATSRDRGSGEKLFFGSGTQLSVL.

The J gene is TRBJ1-6, the V gene TRBV6-6; 8 nucleotides align to TRBD1. The junction had 13 bases not matched to a gene; V was cut back by 5 bases and J by 7 bases. CDR3 length: 17 amino acids. Germline loops: CDR1 MNHNY, CDR2 SVGAGI (reference sequence). The CDR3 protein is CASSQQAPGTGNSPLHF. The CDR3 DNA follows: TGTGCCAGCAGTCAACAGGCCCCCGGGACAGGCAATTCACCCCTCCACTTT.

CDR3 DNA: TGCAGCGTTGACGGTTATTCTAGAACAGGGGTGAACACTGAAGCTTTCTTT. It translates to CSVDGYSRTGVNTEAFF. The chain combines TRBV29-1 with TRBJ1-1; the match to TRBD1 covers 7 bases. V lost 3 bases and J lost 0; bases outside the gene matches: 13. The CDR3 runs to 17 residues. Looked up from germline, CDR1 is SQVTM and CDR2 is ANQGSEA. Based on the CDR3 plus reference TRBV29-1 and TRBJ1-1, the full variable domain is SAVISQKPSRDICQRGTSLTIQCQVDSQVTMMFWYRQQPGQSLTLIATANQGSEATYESGFVIDKFPISRPNLTFSTLTVSNMSPEDSSIYLCSVDGYSRTGVNTEAFFGQGTRLTVV.

There are a few counts of this clonotype. In DNA form, the CDR3 reads TGTGCCACCAGCAGAGAAGAGGGGGGGGTTGGTACGCAGTATTTT. It yields the protein CATSREEGGVGTQYF. The chain couples TRBV15 to TRBJ2-3, with D maybe TRBD2 (7 bases). V lost 0 bases, J lost 8 bases, and 15 bases lay in between. CDR1 is LNHNV and CDR2 is YYDKDF in the germline V gene (reference sequence). This CDR3 has 15 residues.

This clonotype was recorded at least ten times. The chain uses TRBV5-1 and TRBJ1-1, with 7 nucleotides matching TRBD1. The CDR3 length is 16 residues. V shed 4 bases, J shed 5 bases, and the junction held 14 bases outside the gene matches. The germline V gene has CDR1 SGHRS and CDR2 YFSETQ. The CDR3 coding sequence is TGCGCCAGCAGCGTAAGGGACAGCCGGGTTCCTACTGAAGCTTTCTTT. Its protein is CASSVRDSRVPTEAFF.

This clonotype was counted ten times or more. The chain combines TRBV6-2 or TRBV6-3 with TRBJ1-2, with a possible D match to TRBD1 (5 bases). The CDR3 extends over 17 amino acids. V lost 7 bases and J 7 bases, leaving 28 bases between the germline ends. The V gene's germline CDR1 is MNHEY and CDR2 SVGEGT. The CDR3 region is CASTPYRGPREGLGYTF. The CDR3 DNA follows: TGTGCCAGCACCCCATACAGAGGCCCAAGAGAGGGACTTGGCTACACCTTC.

CDR3 residues: CASSIVVGREQYF. CDR3 in DNA: TGTGCCAGTAGTATAGTAGTAGGGCGCGAGCAGTACTTC. This sequence joins TRBV19 and TRBJ2-7; D call uncertain. Trimming removed 1 base from V and 6 bases from J, with 10 bases in between. This CDR3 comprises 13 residues. CDR1 LNHDA and CDR2 SQIVND come from the germline V gene (reference sequence).

This clonotype was detected many times. V gene TRBV5-6 combines with J gene TRBJ2-3, with D possibly being TRBD2 (7 bases). Germline CDR1 SGHDT, CDR2 YYEEEE. V lost 0 bases and J 8 bases, leaving 19 bases between the germline ends. The CDR3 contains 16 residues. CDR3: CASSLAQWGGGGTQYF. The CDR3 region has the DNA TGTGCCAGCAGCTTGGCGCAGTGGGGGGGCGGAGGTACGCAGTATTTT.